This T cell receptor beta chain was recovered during a study of OX40 agonist ivuxolimab in advanced cancers. Study in general: Patients were dosed with the agonistic anti-OX40 (CD134) antibody ivuxolimab.

V lost 6 bases to trimming and J lost 5 bases, with 22 bases between them. CDR1 LNHDA and CDR2 SQIVND come from the germline V gene (reference sequence). The CDR3 extends over 16 amino acids. Data came from immunoSEQ multiplex PCR; TCRdb stores just in-frame clones and leaves some out. This sample has 90,000 to 100,000 clones, with approximately 80% found just once. This receptor was taken from an adult with an advanced solid tumor such as melanoma, head and neck, liver or kidney cancer. This sample comprised CD4+ or CD8+ T cells sorted from blood, obtained in a trial of the OX40 agonist ivuxolimab. The gene calls are TRBV19 and TRBJ1-1; D is perhaps TRBD1 (6 bases). The CDR3 is CASSPTGGSGETEAFF. The CDR3 DNA sequence: TGTGCCAGTAGCCCGACCGGGGGCAGCGGGGAGACTGAAGCTTTCTTT.